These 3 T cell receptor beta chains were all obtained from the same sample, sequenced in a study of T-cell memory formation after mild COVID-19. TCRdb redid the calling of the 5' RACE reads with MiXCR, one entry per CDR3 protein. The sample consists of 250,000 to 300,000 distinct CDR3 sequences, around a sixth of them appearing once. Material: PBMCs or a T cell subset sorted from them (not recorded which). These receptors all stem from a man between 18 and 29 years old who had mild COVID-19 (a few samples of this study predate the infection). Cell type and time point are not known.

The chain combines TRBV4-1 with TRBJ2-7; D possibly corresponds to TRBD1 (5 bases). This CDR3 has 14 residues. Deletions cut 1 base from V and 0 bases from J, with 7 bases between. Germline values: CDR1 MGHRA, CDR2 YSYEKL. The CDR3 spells CASSQVDSSYEQYV. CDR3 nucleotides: TGCGCCAGCAGCCAAGTTGACAGCTCCTACGAGCAGTACGTC.

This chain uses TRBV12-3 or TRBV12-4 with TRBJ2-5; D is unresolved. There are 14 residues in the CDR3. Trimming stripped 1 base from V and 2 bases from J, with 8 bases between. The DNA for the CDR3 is TGTGCCAGCAGTTTAGGGATGACGCAAGAGACCCAGTACTTC. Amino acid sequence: CASSLGMTQETQYF.

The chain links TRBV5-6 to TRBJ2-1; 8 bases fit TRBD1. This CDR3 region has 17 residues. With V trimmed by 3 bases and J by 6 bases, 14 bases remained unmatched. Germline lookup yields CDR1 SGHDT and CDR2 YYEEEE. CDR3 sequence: CASSWIGQGLGANEQFF. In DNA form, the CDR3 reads TGTGCCAGCAGCTGGATCGGACAGGGACTCGGGGCCAATGAGCAGTTCTTC.